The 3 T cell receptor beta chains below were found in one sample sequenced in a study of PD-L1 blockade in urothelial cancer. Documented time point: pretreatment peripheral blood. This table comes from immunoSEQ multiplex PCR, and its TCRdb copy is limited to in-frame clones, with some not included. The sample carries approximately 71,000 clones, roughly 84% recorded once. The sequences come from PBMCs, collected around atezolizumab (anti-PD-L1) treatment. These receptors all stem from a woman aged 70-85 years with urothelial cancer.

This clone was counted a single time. The CDR3 DNA follows: TGTGCCAGCAGTTACCCGGGACAGCTCTACAATGAGCAGTTCTTC. Translated, it gives CASSYPGQLYNEQFF. The rearrangement links TRBV6-6 to TRBJ2-1, with TRBD1 matching 7 bases. Trimming at V came to 2 bases and at J to 3 bases, leaving 4 bases not matched to a gene. CDR3 length: 15 residues. Germline V lookup: CDR1 MNHNY, CDR2 SVGAGI (reference sequence).

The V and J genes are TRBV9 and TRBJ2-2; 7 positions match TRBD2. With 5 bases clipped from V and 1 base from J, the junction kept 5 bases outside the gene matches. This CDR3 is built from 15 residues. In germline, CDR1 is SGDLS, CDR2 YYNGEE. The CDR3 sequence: CASSVAGVNTGELFF. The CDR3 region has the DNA TGTGCCAGCAGTGTGGCGGGAGTGAACACCGGGGAGCTGTTTTTT.

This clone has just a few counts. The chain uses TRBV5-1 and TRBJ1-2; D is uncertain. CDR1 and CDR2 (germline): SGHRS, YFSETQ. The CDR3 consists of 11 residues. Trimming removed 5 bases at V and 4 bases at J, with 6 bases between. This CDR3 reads CASRNFYGYTF. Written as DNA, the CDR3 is TGCGCCAGCAGGAACTTCTATGGCTACACCTTC.